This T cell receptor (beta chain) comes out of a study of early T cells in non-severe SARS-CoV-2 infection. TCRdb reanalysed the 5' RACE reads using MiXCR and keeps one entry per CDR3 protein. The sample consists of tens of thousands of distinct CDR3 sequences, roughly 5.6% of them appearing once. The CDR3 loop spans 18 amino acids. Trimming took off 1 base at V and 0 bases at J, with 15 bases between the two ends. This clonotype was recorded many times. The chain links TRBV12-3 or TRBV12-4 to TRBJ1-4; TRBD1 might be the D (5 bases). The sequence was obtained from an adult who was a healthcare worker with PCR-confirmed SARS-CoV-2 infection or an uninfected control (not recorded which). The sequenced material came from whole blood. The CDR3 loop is CASSLGGWTRATNEKLFF. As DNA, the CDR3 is TGTGCCAGCAGTTTAGGAGGATGGACACGAGCAACTAATGAAAAACTGTTTTTT.